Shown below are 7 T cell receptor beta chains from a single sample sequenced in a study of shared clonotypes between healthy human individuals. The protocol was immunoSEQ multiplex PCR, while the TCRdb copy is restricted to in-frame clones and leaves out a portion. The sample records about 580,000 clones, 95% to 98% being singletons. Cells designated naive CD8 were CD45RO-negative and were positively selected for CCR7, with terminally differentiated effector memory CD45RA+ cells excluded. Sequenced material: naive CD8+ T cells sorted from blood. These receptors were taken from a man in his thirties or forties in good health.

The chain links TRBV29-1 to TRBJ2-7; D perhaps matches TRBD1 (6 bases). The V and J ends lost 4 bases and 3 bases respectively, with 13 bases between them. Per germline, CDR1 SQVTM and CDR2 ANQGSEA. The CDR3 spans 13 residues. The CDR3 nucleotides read TGCAGCGTTGTACCGGACAGCCACTACGAGCAGTACTTC. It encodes CSVVPDSHYEQYF.

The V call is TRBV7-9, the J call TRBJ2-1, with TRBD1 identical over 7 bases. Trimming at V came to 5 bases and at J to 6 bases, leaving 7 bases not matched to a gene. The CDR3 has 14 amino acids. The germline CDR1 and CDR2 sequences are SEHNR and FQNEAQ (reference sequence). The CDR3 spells CASSPIGDSNEQFF. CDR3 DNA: TGTGCCAGCAGCCCTATTGGGGACAGCAATGAGCAGTTCTTC.

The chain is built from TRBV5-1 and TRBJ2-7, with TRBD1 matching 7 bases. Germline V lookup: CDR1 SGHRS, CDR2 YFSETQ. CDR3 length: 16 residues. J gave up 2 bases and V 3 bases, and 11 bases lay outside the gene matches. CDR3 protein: CASSYHAGTETYEQYF. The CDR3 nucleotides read TGCGCCAGCAGCTACCACGCCGGGACAGAGACCTACGAGCAGTACTTC.

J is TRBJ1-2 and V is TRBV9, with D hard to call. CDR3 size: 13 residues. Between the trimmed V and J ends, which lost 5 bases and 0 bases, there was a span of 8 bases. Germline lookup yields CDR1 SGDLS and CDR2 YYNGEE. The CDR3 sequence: CASRRAANYGYTF. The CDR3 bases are TGTGCCAGCAGGCGGGCAGCTAACTATGGCTACACCTTC.

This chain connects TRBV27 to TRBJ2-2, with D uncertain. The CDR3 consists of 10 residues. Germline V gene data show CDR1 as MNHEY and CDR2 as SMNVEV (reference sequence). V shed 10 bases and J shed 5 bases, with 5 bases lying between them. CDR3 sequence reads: CAKETGELFF. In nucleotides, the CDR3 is TGTGCCAAGGAGACCGGGGAGCTGTTTTTT.

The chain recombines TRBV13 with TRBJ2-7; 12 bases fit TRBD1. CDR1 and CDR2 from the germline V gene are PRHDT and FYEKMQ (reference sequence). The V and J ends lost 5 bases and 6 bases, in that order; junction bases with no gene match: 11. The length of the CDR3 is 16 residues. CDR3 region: CASSQGAGQGALEQYF. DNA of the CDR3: TGTGCCAGCAGCCAAGGCGCGGGACAGGGGGCTCTCGAGCAGTACTTC.

CDR3 in DNA: TGCGCCAGCAGCCAATTCCTAGCCGACCAAGAGACCCAGTACTTC. It specifies CASSQFLADQETQYF. V gene TRBV4-1 combines with J gene TRBJ2-5; possible D gene TRBD2, 5 bases. CDR1 and CDR2 (germline): MGHRA, YSYEKL. The ends were cut back, 2 bases at V and 0 bases at J, with 10 bases in the middle. The CDR3 is 15 residues long.